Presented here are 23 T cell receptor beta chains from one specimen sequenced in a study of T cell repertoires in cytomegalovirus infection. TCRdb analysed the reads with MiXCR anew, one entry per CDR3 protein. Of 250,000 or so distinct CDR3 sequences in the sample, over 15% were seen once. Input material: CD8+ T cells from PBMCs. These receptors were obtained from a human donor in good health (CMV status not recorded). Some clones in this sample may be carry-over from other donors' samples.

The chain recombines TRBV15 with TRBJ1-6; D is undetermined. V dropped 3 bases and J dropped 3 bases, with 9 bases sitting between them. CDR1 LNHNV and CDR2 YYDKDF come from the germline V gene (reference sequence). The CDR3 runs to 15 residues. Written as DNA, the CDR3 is TGTGCCACCAGCAGCAGGAGGGACTATAATTCACCCCTCCACTTT. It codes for CATSSRRDYNSPLHF.

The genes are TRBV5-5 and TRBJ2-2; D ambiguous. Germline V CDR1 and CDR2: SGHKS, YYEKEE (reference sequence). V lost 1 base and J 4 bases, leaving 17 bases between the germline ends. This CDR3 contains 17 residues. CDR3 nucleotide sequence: TGTGCCAGCAGCTTGAATCCTAACACGTGGGGCACCGGGGAGCTGTTTTTT. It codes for CASSLNPNTWGTGELFF.

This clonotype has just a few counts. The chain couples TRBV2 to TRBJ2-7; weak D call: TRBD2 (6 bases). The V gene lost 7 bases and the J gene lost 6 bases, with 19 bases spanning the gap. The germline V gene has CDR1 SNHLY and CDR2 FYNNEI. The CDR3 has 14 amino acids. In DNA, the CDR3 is TGTGCCAGCAACAAAGGAACGGGAGATCCCGAGCAGTACTTC. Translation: CASNKGTGDPEQYF. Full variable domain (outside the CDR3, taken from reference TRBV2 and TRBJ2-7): EPEVTQTPSHQVTQMGQEVILRCVPISNHLYFYWYRQILGQKVEFLVSFYNNEISEKSEIFDDQFSVERPDGSNFTLKIRSTKLEDSAMYFCASNKGTGDPEQYFGPGTRLTVT.

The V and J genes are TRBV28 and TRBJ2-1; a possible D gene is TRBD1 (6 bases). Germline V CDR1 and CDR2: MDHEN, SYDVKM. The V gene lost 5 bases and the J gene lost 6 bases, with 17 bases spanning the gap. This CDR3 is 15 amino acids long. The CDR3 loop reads CASSPPMDRGNEQFF. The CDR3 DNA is TGTGCCAGCAGTCCCCCGATGGACAGAGGCAATGAGCAGTTCTTC.

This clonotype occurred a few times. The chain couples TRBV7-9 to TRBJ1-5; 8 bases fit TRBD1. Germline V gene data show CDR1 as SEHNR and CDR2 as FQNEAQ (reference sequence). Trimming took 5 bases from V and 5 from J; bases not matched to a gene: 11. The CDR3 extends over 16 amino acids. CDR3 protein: CASSPGQGAYDQPQHF. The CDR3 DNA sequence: TGTGCCAGCAGCCCAGGACAGGGAGCGTACGATCAGCCCCAGCATTTT.

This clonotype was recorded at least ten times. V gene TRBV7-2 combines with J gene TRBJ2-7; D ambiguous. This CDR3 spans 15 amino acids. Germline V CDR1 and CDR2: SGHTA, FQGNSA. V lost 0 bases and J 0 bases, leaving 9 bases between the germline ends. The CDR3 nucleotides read TGTGCCAGCAGCTTAGCCACACTGGGCTCCTACGAGCAGTACTTC. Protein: CASSLATLGSYEQYF.

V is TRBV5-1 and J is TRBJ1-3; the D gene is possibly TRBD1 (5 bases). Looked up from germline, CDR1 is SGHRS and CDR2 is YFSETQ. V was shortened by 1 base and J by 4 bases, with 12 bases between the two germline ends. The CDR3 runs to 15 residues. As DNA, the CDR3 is TGCGCCAGCAGCTTGCAGGGTTCGGAAGGAAACACCATATATTTT. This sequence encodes CASSLQGSEGNTIYF.

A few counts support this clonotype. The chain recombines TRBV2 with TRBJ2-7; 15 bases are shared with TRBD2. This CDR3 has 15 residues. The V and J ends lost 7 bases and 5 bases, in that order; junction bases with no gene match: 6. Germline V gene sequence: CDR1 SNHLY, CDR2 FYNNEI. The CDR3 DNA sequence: TGTGCCAGCAAAGGACTAGCGGGGGGGGTAGACGAGCAGTACTTC. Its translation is CASKGLAGGVDEQYF.

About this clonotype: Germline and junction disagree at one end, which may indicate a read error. Here the CDR3 reads CASSRTGAQNAEAFF. The DNA for the CDR3 is TGTGCCAGCAGTCGTACAGGGGCGCAGAACGCTGAAGCTTTCTTT. The chain has TRBV6-1 and TRBJ1-1; 7 bases line up with TRBD1. Germline values: CDR1 MNHNS, CDR2 SASEGT. CDR3 length: 15 residues.

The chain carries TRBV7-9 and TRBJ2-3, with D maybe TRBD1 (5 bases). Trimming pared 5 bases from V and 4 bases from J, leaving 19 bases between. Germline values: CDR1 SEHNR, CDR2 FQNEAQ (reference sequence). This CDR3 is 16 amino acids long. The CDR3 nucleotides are TGTGCCAGCAGCCTGCCTCTGACAGTTTTTCCAGATACGCAGTATTTT. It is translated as CASSLPLTVFPDTQYF.

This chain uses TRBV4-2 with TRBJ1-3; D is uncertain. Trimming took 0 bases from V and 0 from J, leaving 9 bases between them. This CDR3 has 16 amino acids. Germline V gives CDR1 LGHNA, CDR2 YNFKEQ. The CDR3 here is CASSQDRLSSGNTIYF. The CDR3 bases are TGTGCCAGCAGCCAAGATCGACTGAGCTCTGGAAACACCATATATTTT.

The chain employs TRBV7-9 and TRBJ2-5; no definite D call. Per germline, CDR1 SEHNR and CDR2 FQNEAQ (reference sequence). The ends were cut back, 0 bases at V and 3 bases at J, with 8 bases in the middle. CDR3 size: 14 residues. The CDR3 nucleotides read TGTGCCAGCAGCTTAGCATTCAGCAAAGAGACCCAGTACTTC. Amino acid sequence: CASSLAFSKETQYF.

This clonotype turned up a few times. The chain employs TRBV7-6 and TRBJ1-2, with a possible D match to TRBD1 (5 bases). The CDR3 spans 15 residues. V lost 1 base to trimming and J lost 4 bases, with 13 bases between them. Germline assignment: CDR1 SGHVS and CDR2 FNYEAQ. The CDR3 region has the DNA TGTGCCAGCAGCTTAGAGGCAGGGCATGGCTATGGCTACACCTTC. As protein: CASSLEAGHGYGYTF. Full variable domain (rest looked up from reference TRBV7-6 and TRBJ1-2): GAGVSQSPRYKVTKRGQDVALRCDPISGHVSLYWYRQALGQGPEFLTYFNYEAQQDKSGLPNDRFSAERPEGSISTLTIQRTEQRDSAMYRCASSLEAGHGYGYTFGSGTRLTVV.

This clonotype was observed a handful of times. CDR3: CASSLAGGAFQPQHF. As DNA, the CDR3 is TGCGCCAGCAGCTTGGCCGGAGGGGCATTCCAGCCCCAGCATTTT. V and J are TRBV5-1 and TRBJ1-5, with a possible D match to TRBD1 (5 bases). The V end was cut by 0 bases, the J end by 7 bases, with 14 bases between. Germline V CDR1 and CDR2: SGHRS, YFSETQ. The CDR3 is 15 residues long.

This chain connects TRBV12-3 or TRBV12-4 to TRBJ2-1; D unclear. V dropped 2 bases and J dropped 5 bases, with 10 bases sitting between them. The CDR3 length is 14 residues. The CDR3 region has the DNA TGTGCCAGCAGTTTAATGGCAGCCAACAATGAGCAGTTCTTC. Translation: CASSLMAANNEQFF.

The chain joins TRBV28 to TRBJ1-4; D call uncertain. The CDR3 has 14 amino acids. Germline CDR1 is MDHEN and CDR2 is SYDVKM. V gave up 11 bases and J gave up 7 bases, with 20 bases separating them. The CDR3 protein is CAARGGDHAEKLFF. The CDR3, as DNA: TGTGCCGCAAGAGGTGGGGATCATGCTGAAAAACTGTTTTTT.

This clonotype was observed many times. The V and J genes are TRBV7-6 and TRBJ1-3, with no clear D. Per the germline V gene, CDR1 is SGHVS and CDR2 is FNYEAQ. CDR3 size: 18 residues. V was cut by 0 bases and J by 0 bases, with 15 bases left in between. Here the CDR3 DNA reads TGTGCCAGCAGCTTAGCGAGGCCAGGCGGATTCTCTGGAAACACCATATATTTT. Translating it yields CASSLARPGGFSGNTIYF. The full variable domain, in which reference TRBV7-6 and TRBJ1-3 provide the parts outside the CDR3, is GAGVSQSPRYKVTKRGQDVALRCDPISGHVSLYWYRQALGQGPEFLTYFNYEAQQDKSGLPNDRFSAERPEGSISTLTIQRTEQRDSAMYRCASSLARPGGFSGNTIYFGEGSWLTVV.

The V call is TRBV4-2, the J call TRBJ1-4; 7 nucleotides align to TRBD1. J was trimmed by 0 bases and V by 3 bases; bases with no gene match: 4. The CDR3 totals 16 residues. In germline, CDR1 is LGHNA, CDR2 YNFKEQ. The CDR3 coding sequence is TGTGCCAGCAGCCACGGTGACAGGGCAACTAATGAAAAACTGTTTTTT. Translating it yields CASSHGDRATNEKLFF.

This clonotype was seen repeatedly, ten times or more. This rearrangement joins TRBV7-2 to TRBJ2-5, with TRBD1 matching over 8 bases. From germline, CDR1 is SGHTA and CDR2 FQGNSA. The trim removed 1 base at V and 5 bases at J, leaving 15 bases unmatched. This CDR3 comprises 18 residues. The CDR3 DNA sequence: TGTGCCAGCAGCTTAGTAGGAGGACAGGGCCCCTTTCCGGAGACCCAGTACTTC. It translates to CASSLVGGQGPFPETQYF.

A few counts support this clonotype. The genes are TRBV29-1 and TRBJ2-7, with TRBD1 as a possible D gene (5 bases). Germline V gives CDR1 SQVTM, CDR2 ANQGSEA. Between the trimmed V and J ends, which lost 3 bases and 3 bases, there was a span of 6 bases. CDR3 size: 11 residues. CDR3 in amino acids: CSVDDSYEQYF. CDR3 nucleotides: TGCAGCGTTGACGACAGCTACGAGCAGTACTTC.

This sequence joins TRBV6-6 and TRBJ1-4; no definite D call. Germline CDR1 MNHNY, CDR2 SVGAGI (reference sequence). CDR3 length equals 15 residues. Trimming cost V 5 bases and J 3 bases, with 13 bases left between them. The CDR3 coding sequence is TGTGCCAGCAGTCAGCAGAGCTGGTCTAATGAAAAACTGTTTTTT. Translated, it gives CASSQQSWSNEKLFF.

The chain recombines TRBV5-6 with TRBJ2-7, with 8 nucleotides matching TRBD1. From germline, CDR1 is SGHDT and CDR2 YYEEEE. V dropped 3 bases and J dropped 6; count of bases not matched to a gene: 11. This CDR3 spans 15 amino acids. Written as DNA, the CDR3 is TGTGCCAGCAGCTCGACAGGGGCCGGAAGGGGCGAGCAGTACTTC. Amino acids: CASSSTGAGRGEQYF.

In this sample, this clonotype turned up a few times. The CDR3 DNA sequence: TGTGCCAGCAGCAAGACACTGAACACTGAAGCTTTCTTT. Translation: CASSKTLNTEAFF. The J gene is TRBJ1-1, the V gene TRBV4-2; D call uncertain. This CDR3 is built from 13 residues. Trimming shortened V by 5 bases and J by 0 bases, and 7 bases separated the two germline ends. Per the germline V gene, CDR1 is LGHNA and CDR2 is YNFKEQ.